The 20 T cell receptor beta chains below were found in one sample sequenced in a study of shared T cell receptors in the human thymus. This table comes from immunoSEQ multiplex PCR, and its TCRdb copy is limited to in-frame clones, with some not included. The sample records 640,000 or so clones, 80% to 90% being singletons. These same data were also listed under a study on human thymus T cells.

The source material was thymocytes. All receptors derive from a boy younger than two with a congenital heart defect.

The V call is TRBV2, the J call TRBJ2-7; 10 bases agree with TRBD1. Germline V gene lookup returns CDR1 SNHLY and CDR2 FYNNEI. J gave up 4 bases and V 3 bases, and 12 bases lay outside the gene matches. The CDR3 contains 17 residues. The CDR3 sequence is CASSDFRMPGQGYEQYF. The CDR3, as DNA: TGTGCCAGCAGTGATTTTCGAATGCCGGGACAGGGGTACGAGCAGTACTTC.

In this sample, this clone turned up a few times. This sequence joins TRBV30 and TRBJ2-7; TRBD1 matches 7 bases. Germline CDR1 reads GTSNPN; CDR2 reads SVGIG (reference sequence). CDR3 size: 15 residues. Trimming at V came to 0 bases and at J to 2 bases, leaving 7 bases not matched to a gene. The CDR3 nucleotides are TGTGCCTGGAGTGTAGGGACAGAGAACCCCTACGAGCAGTACTTC. Its protein is CAWSVGTENPYEQYF.

V usage is TRBV6-4 and J usage is TRBJ1-1, with TRBD1 identical over 7 bases. CDR3 length: 15 amino acids. With V trimmed by 0 bases and J by 9 bases, 10 bases remained unmatched. The germline CDR1 and CDR2 sequences are MRHNA and SNTAGT. CDR3 loop: CASSDSSTGVFKAFF. CDR3 DNA sequence: TGTGCCAGCAGTGACTCGAGTACAGGGGTTTTTAAAGCTTTCTTT.

The gene calls are TRBV28 and TRBJ2-2, with 8 nucleotides matching TRBD2. The CDR3 consists of 15 residues. V gave up 5 bases and J gave up 4 bases; unmatched junction bases: 6. Germline V CDR1 and CDR2: MDHEN, SYDVKM. The chain's CDR3 is CASSRAGVGTGELFF. The CDR3, as DNA: TGTGCCAGCAGTAGAGCGGGAGTTGGCACCGGGGAGCTGTTTTTT.

The V call is TRBV27, the J call TRBJ1-2; D possibly corresponds to TRBD1 (5 bases). The CDR3 sequence is 14 residues long. Trimming stripped 1 base from V and 6 bases from J, with 12 bases between. The V gene's germline CDR1 is MNHEY and CDR2 SMNVEV (reference sequence). The CDR3 region is CASSLLAGGDGYTF. For the CDR3, the DNA is TGTGCCAGCAGTTTATTGGCCGGGGGTGATGGCTACACCTTC.

The V and J genes are TRBV5-1 and TRBJ2-7, with D possibly matching TRBD2 (6 bases). V lost 4 bases and J 3 bases, leaving 14 bases between the germline ends. Per the germline V gene, CDR1 is SGHRS and CDR2 is YFSETQ. This CDR3 region has 14 residues. The DNA for the CDR3 is TGCGCCAGCAGCCCGAGGGGCGGGGACTACGAGCAGTACTTC. Amino acid sequence: CASSPRGGDYEQYF. The variable domain in full, with the rest retrieved from reference TRBV5-1 and TRBJ2-7, is KAGVTQTPRYLIKTRGQQVTLSCSPISGHRSVSWYQQTPGQGLQFLFEYFSETQRNKGNFPGRFSGRQFSNSRSEMNVSTLELGDSALYLCASSPRGGDYEQYFGPGTRLTVT.

The CDR3 DNA sequence: TGTGCCAGCAGGGGAACCGGGACTAGCGGGGGAGTCACAGATACGCAGTATTTT. This sequence encodes CASRGTGTSGGVTDTQYF. The V call is TRBV2, the J call TRBJ2-3, with 14 nucleotides matching TRBD2. In germline, CDR1 is SNHLY, CDR2 FYNNEI. V lost 6 bases, J lost 2 bases, and 10 bases stayed unmatched. The CDR3 extends over 18 amino acids.

The V call is TRBV27, the J call TRBJ2-3; D is undetermined. Trimming cost V 3 bases and J 2 bases, with 6 bases left between them. Looked up from germline, CDR1 is MNHEY and CDR2 is SMNVEV (reference sequence). The CDR3 sequence is 13 residues long. The CDR3 coding sequence is TGTGCCAGCAGTTTGCGGAACACAGATACGCAGTATTTT. Protein product: CASSLRNTDTQYF.

This clone showed up just once. The rearrangement joins TRBV25-1 to TRBJ1-1; 10 nucleotides agree with TRBD1. This CDR3 contains 13 residues. J gave up 4 bases and V 4 bases, and 0 bases lay outside the gene matches. CDR1 and CDR2 from the germline V gene are MGHDK and SYGVNS. CDR3 region: CASSGTGGTEAFF. CDR3 in DNA: TGTGCCAGCAGTGGGACAGGGGGCACTGAAGCTTTCTTT.

The chain uses TRBV2 and TRBJ2-5; 7 bases line up with TRBD1. V dropped 2 bases and J dropped 4; count of bases not matched to a gene: 4. There are 14 residues in the CDR3. The germline gives CDR1 SNHLY, CDR2 FYNNEI. The CDR3 nucleotides are TGTGCCAGCAGTGAAAGGGCAGGGGGAGAGACCCAGTACTTC. Its protein is CASSERAGGETQYF.

This chain connects TRBV9 to TRBJ2-7; D gene unclear. Germline values: CDR1 SGDLS, CDR2 YYNGEE. Between the trimmed V and J ends, which lost 0 bases and 1 base, there was a span of 11 bases. This CDR3 contains 15 residues. CDR3 sequence (DNA): TGTGCCAGCAGCGTAGATTCAGGCGCTTCCTACGAGCAGTACTTC. This encodes CASSVDSGASYEQYF.

V usage is TRBV27 and J usage is TRBJ1-3; no firm D call. CDR3 size: 14 residues. The V end was cut by 6 bases, the J end by 3 bases, with 12 bases between. Germline V gene data show CDR1 as MNHEY and CDR2 as SMNVEV (reference sequence). The CDR3 spells CASSRRHRGNTIYF. CDR3 DNA: TGTGCCAGCAGCCGCCGACATCGTGGAAACACCATATATTTT.

This clone showed up just once. V usage is TRBV11-2 and J usage is TRBJ2-3, with 8 bases identical to TRBD2. Trimming removed 5 bases from V and 2 bases from J; junction bases left unmatched: 18. The CDR3 length is 19 residues. Germline V CDR1 and CDR2: SGHAT, FQNNGV. The chain's CDR3 is CASSRRGGLGDGHTDTQYF. DNA for the CDR3: TGTGCCAGCAGCCGCCGGGGGGGGCTCGGAGACGGACACACAGATACGCAGTATTTT.

The chain employs TRBV2 and TRBJ1-5, with D tentatively TRBD1 (5 bases). Trimming left V 2 bases short and J 5 bases short, with 13 bases between. In germline, CDR1 is SNHLY, CDR2 FYNNEI. This CDR3 region has 15 residues. CDR3 coding DNA: TGTGCCAGCAGTGAAATGGGGGGGAAGGATCAGCCCCAGCATTTT. The encoded protein is CASSEMGGKDQPQHF. The full variable domain, with the rest looked up from reference TRBV2 and TRBJ1-5, is EPEVTQTPSHQVTQMGQEVILRCVPISNHLYFYWYRQILGQKVEFLVSFYNNEISEKSEIFDDQFSVERPDGSNFTLKIRSTKLEDSAMYFCASSEMGGKDQPQHFGDGTRLSIL.

The chain joins TRBV11-2 to TRBJ1-1; 10 positions agree with TRBD1. CDR1 is SGHAT and CDR2 is FQNNGV in the germline V gene. This CDR3 comprises 15 residues. J gave up 5 bases and V 1 base, and 4 bases lay outside the gene matches. The CDR3 loop is CASSLGDRGGTEAFF. In DNA form, the CDR3 reads TGTGCCAGCAGCTTAGGGGACAGGGGAGGGACTGAAGCTTTCTTT.

The rearrangement joins TRBV5-1 to TRBJ2-4; 8 bases agree with TRBD1. CDR1 and CDR2 (germline): SGHRS, YFSETQ. V shed 4 bases and J 3 bases; nucleotides not matched to a gene: 12. CDR3 size: 17 residues. CDR3 sequence reads: CASSLRTGMWVKNIQYF. The CDR3 DNA reads as TGCGCCAGCAGCCTCCGGACAGGGATGTGGGTCAAAAACATTCAGTACTTC.

The V and J genes are TRBV5-4 and TRBJ1-2, with D tentatively TRBD1 (5 bases). Trimming left V 2 bases short and J 8 bases short, with 10 bases between. There are 12 residues in the CDR3. CDR1 and CDR2 (germline): SGHNT, YYREEE (reference sequence). The CDR3 sequence: CASSFAGGGYTF. CDR3 in DNA: TGTGCCAGCAGCTTTGCCGGGGGAGGCTACACCTTC.

The chain joins TRBV6-1 to TRBJ2-7; the match to TRBD1 covers 7 bases. Germline V lookup: CDR1 MNHNS, CDR2 SASEGT. The CDR3 sequence is 14 residues long. Losses at the gene ends were 3 bases for V and 2 bases for J; bases not matched to a gene: 4. In nucleotides, the CDR3 is TGTGCCAGCAGTGATTCGACAGGGACCTACGAGCAGTACTTC. It yields the protein CASSDSTGTYEQYF.

The genes are TRBV4-1 and TRBJ2-1; possible D gene TRBD2, 5 bases. Germline-derived CDR1 and CDR2 are MGHRA and YSYEKL. The CDR3 spans 16 residues. Trimming removed 0 bases at V and 3 bases at J, with 12 bases between. This CDR3 reads CASSQDPGFLYNEQFF. In DNA form, the CDR3 reads TGCGCCAGCAGCCAAGATCCGGGGTTTCTCTACAATGAGCAGTTCTTC.

The chain has TRBV7-8 and TRBJ2-7; 7 bases align to TRBD2. The germline gives CDR1 SGHVS, CDR2 FQNEAQ. After removal of 1 base from V and 3 bases from J, the junction contained 0 bases not matched to a gene. This CDR3 contains 13 residues. The CDR3 nucleotides are TGTGCCAGCAGCTTAGAGCGGGACTACGAGCAGTACTTC. Its protein product is CASSLERDYEQYF.